The T cell receptor (beta chain) described here comes from a study of spatial heterogeneity in lung cancer. All TCR cDNA molecules were individually tagged with a unique molecular identifier. Via MiXCR, TCRdb re-called the 5' RACE reads, giving one row per CDR3 protein. Of around 10,000 distinct CDR3 sequences listed, over 6.5% were seen once; the top ten hold 24%. Stated time point: sample taken at primary tumor resection. The sequenced material consisted of unsorted whole RNA from tumor, nontumor lung or frozen PBMC. The donor group consisted of roughly 76 patients who had untreated, early-stage non-small cell lung cancer. By proportion, this clonotype is medium-sized. This TCR was recovered from a male donor with early-stage non-small cell lung cancer. The sample in question was PBMCs, obtained at surgery.

The CDR3 reads CASGLEEPQHF. In nucleotides, the CDR3 is TGTGCTAGTGGTTTGGAAGAGCCCCAGCATTTT. V usage is TRBV12-5 and J usage is TRBJ1-5; D ambiguous. The ends were cut back, 1 base at V and 8 bases at J, with 3 bases in the middle. This CDR3 is 11 amino acids long. The germline gives CDR1 LGHNT, CDR2 FRNRAP.